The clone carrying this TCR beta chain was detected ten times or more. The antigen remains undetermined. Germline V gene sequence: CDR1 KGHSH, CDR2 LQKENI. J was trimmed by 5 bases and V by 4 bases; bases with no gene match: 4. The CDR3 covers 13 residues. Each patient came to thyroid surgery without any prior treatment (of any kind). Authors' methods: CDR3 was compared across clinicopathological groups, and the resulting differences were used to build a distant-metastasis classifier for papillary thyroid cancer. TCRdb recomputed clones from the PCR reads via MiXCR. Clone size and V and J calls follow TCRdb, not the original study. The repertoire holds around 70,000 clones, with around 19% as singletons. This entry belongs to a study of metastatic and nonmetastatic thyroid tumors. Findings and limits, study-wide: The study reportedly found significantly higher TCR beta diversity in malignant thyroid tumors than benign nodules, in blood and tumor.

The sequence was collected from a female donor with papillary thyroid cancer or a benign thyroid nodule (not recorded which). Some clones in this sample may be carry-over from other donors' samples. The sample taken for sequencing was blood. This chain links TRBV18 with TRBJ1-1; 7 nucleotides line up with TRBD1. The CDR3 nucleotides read TGTGCCAGCTCACGGGACAGTCTTACTGAAGCTTTCTTT. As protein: CASSRDSLTEAFF.